This TCR beta chain appears in the sequencing data of a study of response to subunit inactivated influenza vaccine. The CDR3 sequence is 18 residues long. The V gene end was trimmed by 4 bases and the J gene end by 5 bases; junction bases not matched to a gene: 13. Germline V gives CDR1 SGHRS, CDR2 YFSETQ. TCRdb reprocessed the RT-PCR reads with MiXCR, giving one entry per CDR3 protein. The table lists hundreds of thousands of distinct CDR3 sequences, about 11% of them singletons. A further study also used this sample, focusing on T cells expressing NK-cell markers. This second study says: As the method of synthesis, 5'RACE template switching with UMIs yielded TCR beta cDNA. For four donors, these clonotypes were likewise the leading ones in the CD3+CD56-NKG2C+ fraction.

The clonotype comes from a man aged 50-59 years who received an inactivated influenza vaccine. The genes are TRBV5-1 and TRBJ2-6; 9 bases map to TRBD1. The sample was PBMCs from blood, taken on the day of vaccination. The CDR3 loop is CASSEKPGQGFWANVLTF. CDR3 DNA: TGCGCCAGCAGCGAGAAGCCGGGACAGGGTTTTTGGGCCAACGTCCTGACTTTC.